This TCR beta chain was profiled in a study of read filtering for tumor transcriptome and immune sequencing. Study-level information: The cohort had over 16 men and 14 women aged about 47 to 90, mean approximately 66 years. Revised staging placed roughly eight patients in R-ISS I, 15 to 20 in II, 7 in III. DNase treatment preceded whole-transcriptome library preparation. IR-seq gave about 3.5 to 10.27 million TCR reads per sample; RNA-seq gave roughly 80 to 1,400.

This clonotype appeared many times. The CDR3 covers 13 residues. The V gene lost 0 bases and the J gene lost 5 bases, with 6 bases spanning the gap. CDR1 is LGHNA, CDR2 YNFKEQ, per germline. The library was built from about 400 ng RNA with molecular barcoded adaptors for alpha/delta and beta/gamma chains. TCRdb independently ran MiXCR on the reads; one entry per CDR3 protein. The sample lists around 38,000 distinct CDR3 sequences, approximately 14% occurring once. The sequenced material came from a population of CD138-negative cells sorted from bone marrow. This TCR derives from a donor at least 40 years old with multiple myeloma. The genes are TRBV4-2 and TRBJ2-3; D uncertain. The CDR3 DNA follows: TGTGCCAGCAGCCAAGATAGGAAAGATACGCAGTATTTT. It encodes CASSQDRKDTQYF.